Reported below is one T cell receptor beta chain. Its target is unknown. Some clones are missing from TCRdb's copy, which holds only in-frame ones; the method was immunoSEQ multiplex PCR. The sample holds around 45,000 clones, 70% to 90% seen once. This entry is derived from a study of T cells in localized non-small cell lung cancer. General study findings and limits: Measurement of T cell clonality placed uninvolved adjacent lung highest, above the level in tumor. There were a median about 53 of the top 100 tumor clones appearing in adjacent lung.

V lost 5 bases and J 10 bases, leaving 15 bases between the germline ends. Germline loops: CDR1 MGHRA, CDR2 YSYEKL. The CDR3 is 13 amino acids. The source was PBMCs, collected before any cancer treatment. The chain joins TRBV4-1 to TRBJ2-1; D may correspond to TRBD1 or TRBD2 (5 bases each). The receptor was isolated from a man between 40 and 70 years old with stage II lung adenocarcinoma. CDR3 loop: CASSIRWDREQFF. The CDR3 DNA is TGCGCCAGCAGCATACGATGGGACCGCGAGCAGTTCTTC.